This TCR beta chain is drawn from a study of blood T cell repertoires in COVID-19. About the research overall: Sites in the United States, Italy and Spain provided acute and convalescent COVID-19 samples. PBMCs, B-cell-depleted T cells, or T cells provided the cDNA or gDNA that made up the material.

In the original workflow: Amplification of reference gene primers was used by the study to estimate nucleated cell counts. Method: immunoSEQ multiplex PCR; TCRdb's copy keeps in-frame clones and lacks some. From that table come the V and J calls and clone size; the DNA was used to work out D and trimming. Among some 230,000 clones listed, around 86% were seen once. There are 15 residues in the CDR3. The germline V and J ends were trimmed by 6 bases and 2 bases, with 14 bases remaining between them. The germline CDR1 and CDR2 sequences are SNHLY and FYNNEI. This chain joins TRBV2 and TRBJ1-5; D is uncertain. The sample was peripheral blood. The TCR comes from a man under 40 who had recovered from COVID-19. CDR3 sequence: CASRTGTSGNQPQHF. CDR3 sequence (DNA): TGTGCCAGCAGAACCGGAACTAGCGGCAATCAGCCCCAGCATTTT.